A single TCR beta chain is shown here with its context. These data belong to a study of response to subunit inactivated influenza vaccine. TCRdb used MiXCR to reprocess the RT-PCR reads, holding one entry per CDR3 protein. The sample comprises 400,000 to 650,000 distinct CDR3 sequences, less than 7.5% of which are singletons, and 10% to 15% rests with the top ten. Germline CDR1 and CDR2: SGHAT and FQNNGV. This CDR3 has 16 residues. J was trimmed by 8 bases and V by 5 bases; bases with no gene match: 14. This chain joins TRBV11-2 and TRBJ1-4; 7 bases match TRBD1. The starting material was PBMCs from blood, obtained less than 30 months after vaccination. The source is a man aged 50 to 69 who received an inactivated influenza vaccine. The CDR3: CASSILSPGQLEKLFF. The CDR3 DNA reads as TGTGCCAGCAGCATCTTGTCTCCGGGACAGCTAGAAAAACTGTTTTTT.